The 18 T cell receptor beta chains reported below all come from one sample, sequenced in a study of T cells in Graves' hyperthyroidism and ophthalmopathy. The TCR beta CDR3 regions underwent amplification using RNA transcripts as the source. The primer set for the first-round RT-PCR of the TCR CDR3 was HTBI. TCRdb ran MiXCR on the multiplex PCR reads and lists one entry per CDR3 protein. The repertoire includes roughly 500,000 distinct CDR3 sequences, around 15% of them detected once, and approximately 30% sits in the top ten. Material for sequencing was blood. The receptors were sampled from a woman aged 30 to 39 with Graves' ophthalmopathy.

In its sample, this clonotype was seen once. The conserved phenylalanine or tryptophan is not found at the CDR3 terminus, so this likely reflects a read error. The gene calls are TRBV28 and TRBJ1-5, with 7 bases identical to TRBD1. The V gene end was trimmed by 7 bases and the J gene end by 6 bases; junction bases not matched to a gene: 18. This CDR3 is built from 17 residues. Germline values: CDR1 MDHEN, CDR2 SYDVKM. DNA for the CDR3: TGTGCCAGCATCACTACACATCTCCCGACAGGGACTCAGCCCCAGCATCTT. Residues: CASITTHLPTGTQPQHL.

This clonotype was observed at least ten times. The gene calls are TRBV5-1 and TRBJ2-1, with 8 nucleotides matching TRBD2. The CDR3 has 15 amino acids. Germline V gene sequence: CDR1 SGHRS, CDR2 YFSETQ. Trimming at V came to 1 base and at J to 9 bases, leaving 9 bases not matched to a gene. CDR3 sequence reads: CASSLLGGRKGEQFF. The CDR3 DNA follows: TGCGCCAGCAGCTTGCTTGGCGGGAGGAAGGGTGAGCAGTTCTTC. Variable domain in full (rest from reference TRBV5-1 and TRBJ2-1): KAGVTQTPRYLIKTRGQQVTLSCSPISGHRSVSWYQQTPGQGLQFLFEYFSETQRNKGNFPGRFSGRQFSNSRSEMNVSTLELGDSALYLCASSLLGGRKGEQFFGPGTRLTVL.

In this sample, this clonotype turned up many times. J is TRBJ2-1 and V is TRBV11-2; TRBD1 matches at 10 bases. After removal of 5 bases from V and 3 bases from J, the junction contained 4 bases not matched to a gene. This CDR3 has 15 residues. Germline V gene sequence: CDR1 SGHAT, CDR2 FQNNGV. The chain's CDR3 is CASSPRTGGYNEQFF. The CDR3, as DNA: TGTGCCAGCAGCCCCCGGACAGGGGGCTACAATGAGCAGTTCTTC.

The CDR3 region has the DNA TGTGCCAGCAGCATCGAGGTATTTGAACAGCCCCAGCATTTT. Translated: CASSIEVFEQPQHF. The V call is TRBV6-4, the J call TRBJ1-5; D gene unclear. The CDR3 loop spans 14 amino acids. Germline V lookup: CDR1 MRHNA, CDR2 SNTAGT. Trimming cost V 6 bases and J 7 bases, with 16 bases left between them.

This clonotype has only a few counts. The V and J genes are TRBV12-3 or TRBV12-4 and TRBJ1-2; 7 nucleotides agree with TRBD1. The CDR3 length is 15 residues. J was trimmed by 1 base and V by 1 base; bases with no gene match: 3. The chain's CDR3 is CASSLGGGLNYGYTF. The CDR3 nucleotides read TGTGCCAGCAGTTTAGGAGGGGGCCTTAACTATGGCTACACCTTC.

As DNA, the CDR3 is TGCAGTGCCCAGACAGTTAACTACGAGCAGTACTTC. It yields the protein CSAQTVNYEQYF. The chain uses TRBV20-1 and TRBJ2-7; D possibly corresponds to TRBD1 (5 bases). V gave up 6 bases and J gave up 3 bases, with 12 bases separating them. The CDR3 runs 12 residues. Germline V gene data show CDR1 as DFQATT and CDR2 as SNEGSKA (reference sequence).

With respect to this clonotype: This clone may be a read error of a much larger clone one base away. The CDR3 ends on some other residue instead of the conserved phenylalanine or tryptophan, so this is likely a read error. V gene TRBV6-1 combines with J gene TRBJ1-2, with 7 bases matching TRBD1. The CDR3 consists of 14 residues. The junction had 11 bases not matched to a gene; V was cut back by 7 bases and J by 6 bases. Per germline, CDR1 MNHNS and CDR2 SASEGT. In DNA, the CDR3 is TGTGCCAGCACCCTCAGGGGGGTCGCGAATGGCTACACCTCC. Amino acids: CASTLRGVANGYTS.

The DNA for the CDR3 is TGTGCCAGCAGCTCACCCCGGGGTAGGGCAACAGATACGCAGTATTTT. Its protein product is CASSSPRGRATDTQYF. The rearrangement links TRBV7-9 to TRBJ2-3; D possibly corresponds to TRBD2 (5 bases). V was clipped by 4 bases and J by 3 bases, with 17 bases between them. Germline CDR1 and CDR2: SEHNR and FQNEAQ (reference sequence). The CDR3 length is 16 residues.

This clonotype came up many times. The rearrangement uses TRBV20-1 and TRBJ1-5; D call uncertain. The V and J ends lost 7 bases and 4 bases respectively, with 14 bases between them. The CDR3 is 13 residues long. Germline-derived CDR1 and CDR2 are DFQATT and SNEGSKA (reference sequence). CDR3 nucleotides: TGCAGTGGCCTATTAGCTGTTAATCAGCCCCAGCATTTT. Its translation is CSGLLAVNQPQHF.

This clonotype was counted at least ten times. The genes are TRBV2 and TRBJ2-7; no firm D call. Germline V CDR1 and CDR2: SNHLY, FYNNEI. The germline V and J ends were trimmed by 8 bases and 3 bases, with 11 bases remaining between them. The CDR3 has 12 amino acids. The CDR3 reads CASGYDFYEQYF. CDR3 DNA sequence: TGTGCCAGCGGATACGACTTCTACGAGCAGTACTTC.

The chain carries TRBV28 and TRBJ2-1; D is ambiguous. Trimming shortened V by 1 base and J by 10 bases, and 11 bases separated the two germline ends. The germline V gene encodes CDR1 MDHEN and CDR2 SYDVKM. This CDR3 comprises 13 residues. CDR3 amino acids: CASSLLSPREQFF. CDR3 in DNA: TGTGCCAGCAGTTTATTGAGCCCCCGGGAGCAGTTCTTC.

In its sample, this clonotype was seen many times. The rearrangement links TRBV18 to TRBJ2-5; 7 bases agree with TRBD2. The germline gives CDR1 KGHSH, CDR2 LQKENI. Trimming took 0 bases from V and 7 from J; bases not matched to a gene: 8. The CDR3 spans 15 residues. The chain's CDR3 is CASSPPLASYGTQYF. DNA for the CDR3: TGTGCCAGCTCACCACCACTAGCGAGCTATGGGACCCAGTACTTC.

J is TRBJ2-3 and V is TRBV4-3; TRBD2 matches 9 bases. The CDR3 runs to 17 residues. Trimming removed 0 bases from V and 5 bases from J; junction bases left unmatched: 9. Germline CDR1 reads LGHNA; CDR2 reads YSLEER. CDR3 amino acids: CASSQEGKREAVDTQYF. The CDR3 nucleotides read TGCGCCAGCAGCCAAGAGGGGAAGCGGGAGGCAGTAGATACGCAGTATTTT.

This clonotype has a count of ten or more. The V call is TRBV6-1, the J call TRBJ1-5; no reliable D call. The V and J ends lost 6 bases and 2 bases respectively, with 20 bases between them. Germline V CDR1 and CDR2: MNHNS, SASEGT. The CDR3 runs to 17 residues. This CDR3 is CASRDATLTWGNQPQHF. For the CDR3, the DNA is TGTGCCAGCAGGGATGCAACCCTAACCTGGGGCAATCAGCCCCAGCATTTT.

The chain carries TRBV24-1 and TRBJ2-2, with 12 bases matching TRBD1. CDR1 KGHDR and CDR2 SFDVKD come from the germline V gene. V lost 3 bases to trimming and J lost 1 base; unmatched junction nucleotides: 5. This CDR3 comprises 18 residues. The CDR3 sequence is CATSDGTGGGLNTGELFF. The DNA of the CDR3 is TGTGCCACCAGTGATGGGACAGGGGGCGGTCTGAACACCGGGGAGCTGTTTTTT.

This clonotype has a count of ten or more. V gene TRBV5-1 combines with J gene TRBJ1-1; no firm D call. CDR1 is SGHRS and CDR2 is YFSETQ in the germline V gene. The CDR3 runs 14 residues. Trimming removed 6 bases from V and 3 bases from J, with 15 bases in between. The CDR3 DNA sequence: TGCGCCAGCAAGAGTTACGGGGAGTACACTGAAGCTTTCTTT. It yields the protein CASKSYGEYTEAFF.

This clonotype was recorded at least ten times. The genes are TRBV12-3 or TRBV12-4 and TRBJ2-7; 9 bases align to TRBD2. This CDR3 region has 14 residues. The trim removed 4 bases at V and 3 bases at J, leaving 4 bases unmatched. The chain's CDR3 is CASSSGLALYEQYF. The DNA of the CDR3 is TGTGCCAGCAGTTCGGGACTAGCCCTCTACGAGCAGTACTTC.

The chain couples TRBV20-1 to TRBJ2-7, with D perhaps given as TRBD1 or TRBD2 (6 bases each). Between the trimmed V and J ends, which lost 6 bases and 0 bases, there was a span of 15 bases. The CDR3 runs to 14 residues. Germline-derived CDR1 and CDR2 are DFQATT and SNEGSKA (reference sequence). The CDR3 loop reads CSASGGANSYEQYF. Here the CDR3 DNA reads TGCAGTGCCTCCGGGGGCGCAAACTCCTACGAGCAGTACTTC.